This T cell receptor (beta chain) is from a study of T cell changes during pregnancy in multiple sclerosis. Germline CDR1 SGHAT, CDR2 FQNNGV. This CDR3 is 13 amino acids long. V was pared by 6 bases and J by 6 bases, with 11 bases between. Repertoires were generated with immunoSEQ multiplex PCR, while TCRdb's copy carries only in-frame clones and drops some. The repertoire consists of approximately 74,000 clones, with approximately 92% occurring once and the leading ten covering under 3%. This sample comprised peripheral blood, obtained before pregnancy. The origin of this receptor is a female donor with multiple sclerosis, enrolled in a pregnancy study. The chain combines TRBV11-2 with TRBJ2-2; perhaps TRBD1 as D (5 bases). CDR3: CASRLVGAGELFF. The DNA of the CDR3 is TGTGCCAGCAGGCTGGTAGGGGCCGGGGAGCTGTTTTTT.